The entry below describes one T cell receptor beta chain. The data belong to a study of sequential checkpoint blockade in melanoma. Study-wide background: Randomization was 1:1 between first-line nivolumab→ipilimumab and ipilimumab→nivolumab. After both sequences, patients received maintenance nivolumab.

CDR3 size: 18 residues. Germline CDR1 and CDR2: KGHSH and LQKENI. J lost 2 bases, V lost 2 bases, and 11 bases had no gene match. Sample treatment: randomized to nivolumab then ipilimumab (arm A) or the reverse (arm B). No patient had prior DNA-damaging chemotherapy. From thawed PBMCs, live CD3+CD8+ cells negative for CD19 and CD56 were sorted. Libraries were prepared by immunoSEQ multiplex PCR; TCRdb keeps only in-frame clonotypes and omits some of them. The data show over 25,000 clones, approximately 80% seen once. The rearrangement links TRBV18 to TRBJ1-4; 7 bases map to TRBD1. This sequence was found in a human donor with melanoma. Sequenced material: CD8+ T cells sorted from blood (inferred from file names), taken from a patient given nivolumab and ipilimumab in sequence. The CDR3 region is CASSPATGFSNTNEKLFF. DNA for the CDR3: TGTGCCAGCTCACCAGCGACAGGGTTCTCGAATACTAATGAAAAACTGTTTTTT.